This entry features one T cell receptor beta chain sequence. This record comes from a study of T cell repertoires in cytomegalovirus infection. About the study: Based on public TCR beta signatures, there were indications of CMV infection and of a matching HLA type.

From the reads, TCRdb called clonotypes with MiXCR, one entry per CDR3 protein. The data contain 150,000 to 160,000 distinct CDR3 sequences, 23% of them singletons. Germline CDR1 reads MNHNS; CDR2 reads SASEGT. This CDR3 comprises 15 residues. The ends lost 8 bases at V and 5 bases at J; junction bases unmatched: 8. This chain uses TRBV6-1 with TRBJ2-5, with 13 bases fitting TRBD2. This TCR derives from a human donor in good health (CMV status not recorded). Some clones in this sample may be carry-over from other donors' samples. Sample: PBMCs. CDR3 protein: CASRRLAGGSETQYF. The DNA for the CDR3 is TGTGCCAGCCGGAGACTAGCGGGAGGTAGTGAGACCCAGTACTTC.